This entry is about one T cell receptor beta chain. Its antigen remains unidentified. The limits of the CDR3 on the DNA are not certain, so only TCRdb's listed CDR3 is given. Sequencing used immunoSEQ multiplex PCR; TCRdb keeps in-frame clones, though not all of them. This sample yields 45,000 to 55,000 clones, of which 80% to 90% are seen a single time; roughly 10% belongs to the top ten. 14 amino acids form the CDR3, both terminal residues included. CDR1 and CDR2 (germline): SGHTA, FQGNSA. This record comes from a study of T cell responses to AZD1222 COVID-19 vaccine. Overall study findings and caveats: Repertoire collection took place solely once the T cell response had peaked.

The gene calls are TRBV7-2 and TRBJ2-3; the table's TRBD2 call for D was not verified on the DNA. The sequence derives from an adult in good health. Sequencing was performed on peripheral blood, taken on day 0 of AZD1222 vaccination. CDR3 residues: CASSFGSGTDTQYF.